The 8 T cell receptor gamma chains in this list originate from one sample, sequenced in a study of gamma delta lymphoproliferative disorders and STAT genes. TCRdb called clones anew from the multiplex PCR reads with CATT. The sample holds around 5,000 gamma-chain clones, more than 6% seen once. Sequencing used genomic DNA taken from PBMCs of patients and controls. Material for sequencing was blood. The receptors come from a human donor in good health.

Judged by abundance, this clone is medium-sized. Other DNA sequences in the same sample also yield this CDR3. Here the CDR3 reads CATWDGRGKLF. CDR3 nucleotide sequence: TGTGCCACCTGGGATGGGCGAGGGAAACTCTTT. The chain combines TRGV4 with TRGJ1 or TRGJ2. The J gene, missing from TCRdb, was assigned here through DNA to germline matching. The germline V gene has CDR1 EGSTGY and CDR2 YDSYTSSV. This CDR3 contains 11 residues. The ends lost 0 bases at V and 12 bases at J; junction bases unmatched: 5.

This clone is classed as medium-sized. The V call is TRGV10, the J call TRGJ1 or TRGJ2. Matching the DNA to germline supplied the J gene, which TCRdb does not give. TRGV10 is an open reading frame whose function is uncertain. V was clipped by 8 bases and J by 7 bases; unmatched bases: 12. This CDR3 has 13 residues. The CDR3 region is CAAWDYPRYKKLF. The CDR3 bases are TGTGCTGCGTGGGATTATCCTCGCTATAAGAAACTCTTT.

By share, this clone ranks as medium-sized. V is TRGV2 and J is TRGJ1 or TRGJ2. The J gene, absent from TCRdb, was called here by matching the DNA to germline. Germline CDR1 EGSNGY, CDR2 YDSYNSKV. The CDR3 is 13 amino acids. V gave up 1 base and J gave up 11 bases; unmatched junction bases: 11. CDR3 amino acids: CATWDGPRPEKLF. CDR3 DNA: TGTGCCACCTGGGACGGACCCCGCCCCGAGAAACTCTTT.

This clone is judged medium-sized. This chain joins TRGV3 and TRGJ1 or TRGJ2. The J gene, missing from TCRdb, was assigned here through DNA to germline matching. The CDR3 contains 14 residues. The J segment lost 2 bases and the V segment lost 0 bases, leaving 4 bases of the junction unmatched. CDR1 and CDR2 (germline): VTNTFY, YDVSTARD (reference sequence). The DNA of the CDR3 is TGTGCCACCTGGGACAGGGGGTATTATTATAAGAAACTCTTT. Translating it yields CATWDRGYYYKKLF.

On this clone: Because the CDR3's place on the DNA is in doubt, the DNA is left out and the CDR3 is given as listed by TCRdb. No J gene was assigned, while the V gene was called as TRGV3. The CDR3 length equals 21 residues, ends included. Germline V CDR1 and CDR2: VTNTFY, YDVSTARD (reference sequence). The CDR3 sequence is CATWDRPIRDIRNSLAVEQHF.

This clone is classed as medium-sized. CDR3 nucleotides: TGTGCCTTGTGGGAGGTGCAGCAGAAACTCTTT. This codes for CALWEVQQKLF. This chain connects TRGV9 to TRGJ1 or TRGJ2. Assignment of the J gene here rests on matching the DNA to germline, because TCRdb gives none. This CDR3 has 11 amino acids. Germline CDR1 GITISATS, CDR2 ISYDGTV (reference sequence). V lost 0 bases and J lost 11; bases outside the gene matches: 4.

This clone qualifies as medium-sized (0.01 to 0.1%). The sample has other DNA sequences that encode this CDR3 too. CDR3 protein: CATWDDRIRGGYKKLF. DNA of the CDR3: TGTGCCACCTGGGACGATAGGATTAGGGGGGGATATAAGAAACTCTTT. The chain links TRGV5 to TRGJ1 or TRGJ2. The J gene, not given by TCRdb, was assigned here from a germline match of the nucleotide sequence. CDR3 size: 16 residues. The germline CDR1 and CDR2 sequences are VINAFY and YDVSNSKD. With V trimmed by 3 bases and J by 7 bases, 18 bases remained unmatched.

In its sample, this clone is medium-sized. The CDR3 protein is CATWDFWDYKKLF. The CDR3 nucleotides read TGTGCCACCTGGGACTTCTGGGATTATAAGAAACTCTTT. The rearrangement links TRGV5 to TRGJ1 or TRGJ2. The J gene is absent in TCRdb and was assigned here via DNA matching to germline. Unmatched junction bases numbered 7, after V lost 3 bases and J lost 5 bases. This CDR3 region has 13 residues. The V gene's germline CDR1 is VINAFY and CDR2 YDVSNSKD.